This passage covers 10 T cell receptor beta chains from one sample sequenced in a study of blood T cell repertoires in COVID-19 (dated by TCRdb to about 2020). Receptor libraries were prepared by the immunoSEQ multiplex PCR assay. The clones in this table, taken by TCRdb from immuneACCESS, are in-frame only. Not every clone is retained; where verified, under half of the shortfall comes from an unresolved V gene, and the cause of the rest is unknown. The sample yields around 130,000 clones; 80% to 90% were counted once. Together, the top ten hold around 30% of the sample. The sequenced sample was peripheral blood. The source of these receptors is a man in his 70s with active or convalescent COVID-19.

This clone was seen once. The V and J genes are TRBV5-4 and TRBJ2-1; 10 nucleotides align to TRBD2. Trimming removed 0 bases from V and 7 bases from J; junction bases left unmatched: 4. Germline CDR1 reads SGHNT; CDR2 reads YYREEE (reference sequence). The CDR3 runs 15 residues. The DNA of the CDR3 is TGTGCCAGCAGCTTGGGAGCGGGAGGGGGTAATGAGCAGTTCTTC. Protein sequence: CASSLGAGGGNEQFF.

V is TRBV5-4 and J is TRBJ1-4, with 7 nucleotides matching TRBD1. This CDR3 is built from 16 residues. CDR1 and CDR2 (germline): SGHNT, YYREEE (reference sequence). V trimming: 1 base; J trimming: 3 bases; junction bases outside the gene matches: 6. The CDR3 DNA is TGTGCCAGCAGCTTGTCTTTCGGGACAGCTAATGAAAAACTGTTTTTT. Protein product: CASSLSFGTANEKLFF. Variable domain in full (rest from reference TRBV5-4 and TRBJ1-4): ETGVTQSPTHLIKTRGQQVTLRCSSQSGHNTVSWYQQALGQGPQFIFQYYREEENGRGNFPPRFSGLQFPNYSSELNVNALELDDSALYLCASSLSFGTANEKLFFGSGTQLSVL.

CDR3 protein: CASSREGGGGNTIYF. The CDR3 bases are TGTGCCAGCAGTAGAGAAGGGGGCGGCGGAAACACCATATATTTT. The V call is TRBV6-5, the J call TRBJ1-3; TRBD1 agrees at 7 bases. CDR3 length: 15 residues. The V gene end was trimmed by 5 bases and the J gene end by 4 bases; junction bases not matched to a gene: 8. Germline lookup yields CDR1 MNHEY and CDR2 SVGAGI.

The chain has TRBV29-1 and TRBJ1-1; weak D call: TRBD1 (6 bases). CDR1 and CDR2 (germline): SQVTM, ANQGSEA. The CDR3 consists of 12 residues. Trimming took off 7 bases at V and 0 bases at J, with 9 bases between the two ends. CDR3 bases: TGCAGCGGAACAGGGATGAACACTGAAGCTTTCTTT. Translation: CSGTGMNTEAFF.

The CDR3 region is CASSPKTGREAFF. Written as DNA, the CDR3 is TGTGCCAGCAGTCCTAAAACAGGGCGTGAAGCTTTCTTT. The chain employs TRBV27 and TRBJ1-1, with D perhaps TRBD1 (6 bases). The germline CDR1 and CDR2 sequences are MNHEY and SMNVEV (reference sequence). V was trimmed by 5 bases and J by 7 bases, leaving 14 bases between them. This CDR3 has 13 amino acids.

The chain links TRBV18 to TRBJ2-5; TRBD1 matches at 7 bases. CDR1 is KGHSH and CDR2 is LQKENI in the germline V gene. Trimming took 2 bases from V and 1 from J; bases not matched to a gene: 4. The CDR3 is 15 residues long. CDR3 sequence reads: CASSPRTGRQETQYF. The CDR3, as DNA: TGTGCCAGCTCACCAAGGACAGGTCGCCAAGAGACCCAGTACTTC. Full variable domain (outside the CDR3, taken from reference TRBV18 and TRBJ2-5): NAGVMQNPRHLVRRRGQEARLRCSPMKGHSHVYWYRQLPEEGLKFMVYLQKENIIDESGMPKERFSAEFPKEGPSILRIQQVVRGDSAAYFCASSPRTGRQETQYFGPGTRLLVL.

J is TRBJ2-1 and V is TRBV5-1, with 7 positions matching TRBD2. J gave up 6 bases and V 1 base, and 13 bases lay outside the gene matches. Germline V gives CDR1 SGHRS, CDR2 YFSETQ. CDR3 size: 17 residues. DNA for the CDR3: TGCGCCAGCAGCTTGAGGCTAGCGGTCTACCCGGGCAATGAGCAGTTCTTC. Translation gives CASSLRLAVYPGNEQFF.

J is TRBJ2-7 and V is TRBV19; 7 positions match TRBD1. The germline gives CDR1 LNHDA, CDR2 SQIVND (reference sequence). J gave up 3 bases and V 3 bases, and 2 bases lay outside the gene matches. The CDR3 runs to 13 residues. CDR3 loop: CASSMGQHYEQYF. For the CDR3, the DNA is TGTGCCAGTAGTATGGGACAGCACTACGAGCAGTACTTC.

This sequence joins TRBV23-1 and TRBJ2-1, with TRBD1 matching over 9 bases. TRBV23-1 is annotated as an ORF whose role is uncertain. The CDR3 runs 15 residues. V was pared by 2 bases and J by 2 bases, with 1 base of the junction left unmatched. In DNA form, the CDR3 reads TGCGCCAGCAGTCAACGGACAGGGGCCTACAATGAGCAGTTCTTC. It encodes CASSQRTGAYNEQFF.

The V gene is TRBV5-1, the J gene TRBJ2-5; 9 nucleotides match TRBD2. With 6 bases clipped from V and 5 bases from J, the junction kept 11 bases outside the gene matches. In germline, CDR1 is SGHRS, CDR2 YFSETQ. CDR3 length: 15 amino acids. CDR3 loop: CASKILAGLGETQYF. The CDR3 bases are TGCGCCAGCAAAATCCTAGCGGGACTCGGGGAGACCCAGTACTTC.